The rows below give T cell receptor beta chains drawn from one sample of a study of STAT5B mutations in CD4+ large granular lymphocyte leukemia. Using immunoSEQ multiplex PCR, the repertoire was profiled, and TCRdb retains in-frame clones only, with some absent. The data contain fewer than 50,000 clones, 75% to 85% of them singletons. The sequencing sample was made of CD4+ T cells from blood buffy coats. Receptors originate from a human donor in good health. CDR3s include the opening cysteine and the closing phenylalanine or tryptophan. Each record gives: V gene, clone size, J gene, D gene, CDR3 DNA, CDR3 protein. The D gene is left open where the match is weak. Not all rows give a size; the values are once, few, many and, for expanded clones, a class.

v_gene: TRBV5-8; abundance: .; j_gene: TRBJ1-2; d_gene: .; CDR3nt: TGTGCCAGCAGCTTGAGGCAGATCTATGGCTACACCTTC; CDR3aa: CASSLRQIYGYTF
v_gene: TRBV18; abundance: .; j_gene: TRBJ2-3; d_gene: .; CDR3nt: TGTGCCAGCTCACCCTCGTCTAACCCTAGCACAGATACGCAGTATTTT; CDR3aa: CASSPSSNPSTDTQYF
v_gene: TRBV5-5; abundance: few; j_gene: TRBJ2-1; d_gene: TRBD2; CDR3nt: TGTGCCAGCAGCGCTTTAGCGGGAGGGTCTATGGATGAGCAGTTCTTC; CDR3aa: CASSALAGGSMDEQFF
v_gene: TRBV6-4; abundance: .; j_gene: TRBJ1-6; d_gene: .; CDR3nt: TGTGCCAGCAGTGACAGGGGGTATAATTCACCCCTCCACTTT; CDR3aa: CASSDRGYNSPLHF
v_gene: TRBV6-4; abundance: .; j_gene: TRBJ1-6; d_gene: .; CDR3nt: TGTGCCAGCAGTGACTCGTTCCCCAATTCACCCCTCCACTTT; CDR3aa: CASSDSFPNSPLHF
v_gene: TRBV14; abundance: .; j_gene: TRBJ1-1; d_gene: .; CDR3nt: TGTGCCAGCAGCCAGGGGATGAACACTGAAGCTTTCTTT; CDR3aa: CASSQGMNTEAFF
v_gene: TRBV7-2; abundance: .; j_gene: TRBJ2-3; d_gene: TRBD2; CDR3nt: TGTGCCAGCAGCTTATCTAGCGGGGGTAGCGCAGATACGCAGTATTTT; CDR3aa: CASSLSSGGSADTQYF
v_gene: TRBV7-4; abundance: .; j_gene: TRBJ2-4; d_gene: TRBD2; CDR3nt: TGTGCCAGCAGCTTAGTGTTAGCGGGAAGTCGACGCGAAATAAAGAACATTCAGTACTTC; CDR3aa: CASSLVLAGSRREIKNIQYF
v_gene: TRBV7-2; abundance: .; j_gene: TRBJ2-1; d_gene: .; CDR3nt: TGTGCCAGCAGCTTACCGAGGAGCTCCTACAATGAGCAGTTCTTC; CDR3aa: CASSLPRSSYNEQFF
v_gene: TRBV7-9; abundance: .; j_gene: TRBJ1-1; d_gene: .; CDR3nt: TGTGCCAGCAGCTTTTCCAGGGGTACTGAAGCTTTCTTT; CDR3aa: CASSFSRGTEAFF
v_gene: TRBV5-5; abundance: .; j_gene: TRBJ1-2; d_gene: TRBD1; CDR3nt: TGTGCCAGCAGCTTGGGGACAGGGGATCCCCCCTATGGCTACACCTTC; CDR3aa: CASSLGTGDPPYGYTF